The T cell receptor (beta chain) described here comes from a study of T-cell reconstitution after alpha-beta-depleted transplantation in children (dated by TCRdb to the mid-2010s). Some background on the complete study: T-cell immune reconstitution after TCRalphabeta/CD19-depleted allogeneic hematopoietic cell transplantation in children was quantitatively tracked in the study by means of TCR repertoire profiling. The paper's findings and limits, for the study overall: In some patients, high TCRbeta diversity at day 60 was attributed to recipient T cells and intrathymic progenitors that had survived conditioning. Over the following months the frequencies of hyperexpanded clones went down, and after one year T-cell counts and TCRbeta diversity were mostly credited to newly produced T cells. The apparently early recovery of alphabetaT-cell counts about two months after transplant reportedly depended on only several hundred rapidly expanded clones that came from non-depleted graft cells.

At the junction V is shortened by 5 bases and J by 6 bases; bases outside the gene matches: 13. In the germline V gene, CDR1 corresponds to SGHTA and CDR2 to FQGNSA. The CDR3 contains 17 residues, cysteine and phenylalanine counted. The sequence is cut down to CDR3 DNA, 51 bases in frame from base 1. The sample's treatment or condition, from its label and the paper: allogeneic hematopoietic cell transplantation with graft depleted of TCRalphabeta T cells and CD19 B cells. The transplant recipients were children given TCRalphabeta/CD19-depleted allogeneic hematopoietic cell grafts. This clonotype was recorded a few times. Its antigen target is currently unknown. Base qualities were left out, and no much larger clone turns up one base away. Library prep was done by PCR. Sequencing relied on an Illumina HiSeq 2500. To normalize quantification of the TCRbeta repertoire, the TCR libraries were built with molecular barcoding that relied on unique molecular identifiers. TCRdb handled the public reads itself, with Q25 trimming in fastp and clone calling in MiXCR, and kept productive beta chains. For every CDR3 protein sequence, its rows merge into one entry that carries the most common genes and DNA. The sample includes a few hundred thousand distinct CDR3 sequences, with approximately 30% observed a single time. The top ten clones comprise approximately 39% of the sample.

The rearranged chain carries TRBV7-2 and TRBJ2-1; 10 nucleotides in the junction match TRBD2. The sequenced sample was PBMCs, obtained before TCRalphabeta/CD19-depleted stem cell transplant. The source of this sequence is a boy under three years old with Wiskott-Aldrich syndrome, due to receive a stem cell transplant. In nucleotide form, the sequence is TGTGCCAGCAGCACCCGCGTCGGGCTAGCGGGAGTCAATGAGCAGTTCTTC. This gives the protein CASSTRVGLAGVNEQFF.